The rows below give T cell receptor beta chains drawn from one sample of a study of cytomegalovirus exposure and HLA in healthy donors. Only in-frame clones appear in the TCRdb table, and some are missing; sequencing was by immunoSEQ multiplex PCR. The profile shows roughly 190,000 clones, roughly 87% of them singletons. Specimen: PBMCs. These receptors were collected from a boy between 2 and 10 years old in good health and CMV-seronegative. Both conserved end residues are part of each CDR3. A D gene is named only where the DNA matches it firmly. Clone size, where shown, is once, few, many, or a class for clones that have expanded.

J gene,clone size,V gene,D gene,CDR3 protein,CDR3 DNA
TRBJ2-7,-,TRBV7-9,TRBD2,CASSFGTSEPEQYF,TGTGCCAGCAGCTTTGGGACTAGCGAGCCCGAGCAGTACTTC
TRBJ2-3,-,TRBV11-1,TRBD2,CASSLEPGGGVAGVNTQYF,TGTGCCAGCAGCTTAGAACCCGGCGGCGGGGTAGCGGGAGTTAATACGCAGTATTTT
TRBJ1-1,-,TRBV5-1,TRBD1,CASSATGEGTEAFF,TGCGCCAGCAGCGCGACAGGGGAAGGCACTGAAGCTTTCTTT
TRBJ2-1,-,TRBV7-3,TRBD1,CASSLRQGANEQFF,TGTGCCAGCAGCTTAAGACAGGGCGCCAATGAGCAGTTCTTC
TRBJ2-7,few,TRBV19,TRBD1,CASSSGTGLYEQYF,TGTGCCAGTAGTTCCGGGACAGGTCTCTACGAGCAGTACTTC
TRBJ2-3,-,TRBV28,TRBD2,CASSLAGFTDTQYF,TGTGCCAGCAGCTTAGCGGGATTCACAGATACGCAGTATTTT
TRBJ2-3,-,TRBV13,-,CASSLEFIGAPTDTQYF,TGTGCCAGCAGCTTAGAATTTATTGGGGCTCCCACAGATACGCAGTATTTT
TRBJ2-1,-,TRBV6-1,TRBD1,CASRRTGYNEQFF,TGTGCCAGCAGACGGACAGGCTACAATGAGCAGTTCTTC
TRBJ2-7,-,TRBV7-3,TRBD2,CASSLSGGPYEQYF,TGTGCCAGCAGCTTAAGCGGGGGGCCCTACGAGCAGTACTTC
TRBJ1-2,-,TRBV25-1,-,CASSEAVDYGYTF,TGTGCCAGCAGTGAAGCGGTAGACTATGGCTACACCTTC
TRBJ2-1,-,TRBV5-1,TRBD2,CASSWGLAEINEQFF,TGCGCCAGCAGCTGGGGACTAGCGGAGATCAATGAGCAGTTCTTC
TRBJ1-2,-,TRBV18,TRBD1,CASSPHDRENIYGYTF,TGTGCCAGCTCACCACACGACAGGGAAAATATCTATGGCTACACCTTC
TRBJ2-1,-,TRBV11-2,TRBD2,CASSLELAGGNEQFF,TGTGCCAGCAGCTTAGAACTAGCGGGAGGTAATGAGCAGTTCTTC
TRBJ2-4,-,TRBV5-1,-,CASSLAARENIQYF,TGCGCCAGCAGCTTGGCAGCCCGGGAAAACATTCAGTACTTC
TRBJ1-6,few,TRBV5-6,TRBD1,CASSSGQGNSPLHF,TGTGCCAGCAGCTCGGGACAGGGGAATTCACCCCTCCACTTT
TRBJ1-5,-,TRBV28,TRBD1,CASSSPGRGEAPQHF,TGTGCCAGCAGTTCCCCAGGCAGGGGGGAGGCGCCCCAGCATTTT
TRBJ2-7,-,TRBV6-1,TRBD2,CASRGLAGSYEQYF,TGTGCCAGCAGGGGACTAGCGGGAAGTTACGAGCAGTACTTC
TRBJ2-5,-,TRBV7-3,-,CASSTNGNQETQYF,TGTGCCAGCAGCACAAACGGGAATCAAGAGACCCAGTACTTC
TRBJ1-2,-,TRBV7-2,-,CASSGRDKAGYTF,TGTGCCAGCAGCGGGAGGGACAAGGCAGGCTACACCTTC
TRBJ2-5,-,TRBV11-2,TRBD2,CASSLDPAGATQYF,TGTGCCAGCAGCTTAGATCCAGCGGGGGCAACCCAGTACTTC
TRBJ1-5,-,TRBV28,TRBD1,CASTLRTGLNQPQHF,TGTGCCAGCACCCTTCGGACAGGGTTGAATCAGCCCCAGCATTTT
TRBJ1-2,-,TRBV28,-,CASSFRRGSRRLGYGYTF,TGTGCCAGCAGTTTTCGCCGAGGTAGCAGACGACTTGGGTATGGCTACACCTTC
TRBJ2-5,-,TRBV5-4,-,CASSRNSEETQYF,TGTGCCAGCAGCCGTAATAGTGAAGAGACCCAGTACTTC
TRBJ2-1,once,TRBV6-4,TRBD2,CASSDGRLAGGGEQFF,TGTGCCAGCAGTGACGGCAGACTAGCGGGAGGGGGTGAGCAGTTCTTC
TRBJ2-7,-,TRBV18,TRBD2,CASSPGTSGVYEQYF,TGTGCCAGCTCCCCCGGGACTAGCGGGGTATACGAGCAGTACTTC
TRBJ1-5,-,TRBV6-1,-,CASSLGQVSNQPQHF,TGTGCCAGCAGTTTGGGTCAGGTTAGCAATCAGCCCCAGCATTTT
TRBJ1-6,-,TRBV6-5,-,CASSSQGANSPLHF,TGTGCCAGCAGCTCCCAAGGGGCCAATTCACCCCTCCACTTT
TRBJ1-1,-,TRBV2,-,CASIQGEGWNTEAFF,TGTGCCAGCATTCAAGGGGAAGGATGGAACACTGAAGCTTTCTTT
TRBJ2-5,-,TRBV30,-,CAWGGGAQTQYF,TGTGCCTGGGGAGGAGGGGCGCAGACCCAGTACTTC
TRBJ2-5,-,TRBV5-1,-,CASSEAEAGQETQYF,TGCGCCAGCAGCGAGGCTGAGGCGGGACAAGAGACCCAGTACTTC
TRBJ1-6,-,TRBV9,-,CASSVEDGGSSPLHF,TGTGCCAGCAGCGTAGAAGATGGGGGGTCTTCACCCCTCCACTTT
TRBJ2-5,-,TRBV4-1,-,CASSLDSNQETQYF,TGCGCCAGCAGCCTGGACAGTAACCAAGAGACCCAGTACTTC
TRBJ2-5,-,TRBV30,-,CAWSVGIVETQYF,TGTGCCTGGAGTGTCGGGATCGTAGAGACCCAGTACTTC
TRBJ2-7,-,TRBV29-1,TRBD1,CSVNNDRGVAYEQYF,TGCAGCGTGAATAACGACAGGGGGGTTGCCTACGAGCAGTACTTC
TRBJ2-7,-,TRBV29-1,TRBD1,CSVVPTGVGEQYF,TGCAGCGTTGTCCCGACAGGGGTCGGCGAGCAGTACTTC
TRBJ2-1,-,TRBV2,-,CASSEQTYNEQFF,TGTGCCAGCAGTGAACAGACTTACAATGAGCAGTTCTTC
TRBJ2-1,-,TRBV27,TRBD1,CASSSPLQGVRNEQFF,TGTGCCAGCAGTTCCCCGCTACAGGGGGTACGGAATGAGCAGTTCTTC
TRBJ1-1,-,TRBV19,-,CASSVRTVNTEAFF,TGTGCCAGTAGTGTGAGGACAGTCAACACTGAAGCTTTCTTT
TRBJ2-1,-,TRBV5-4,TRBD2,CASSTGTSGGQPDEQFF,TGTGCCAGCAGCACCGGGACTAGCGGGGGACAACCGGATGAGCAGTTCTTC
TRBJ1-3,-,TRBV4-1,-,CASSHDSYNSGNTIYF,TGCGCCAGCAGCCATGACAGCTATAACTCTGGAAACACCATATATTTT
TRBJ2-7,-,TRBV6-5,TRBD2,CASSSGEEYEQYF,TGTGCCAGCAGTAGCGGGGAAGAATACGAGCAGTACTTC
TRBJ1-5,-,TRBV19,-,CASRFSNQPQHF,TGTGCCAGTCGTTTTAGCAATCAGCCCCAGCATTTT
TRBJ2-1,-,TRBV6-1,TRBD2,CASSGTSGRVRYDEQFF,TGTGCCAGCAGTGGGACTAGCGGGAGGGTTAGGTACGATGAGCAGTTCTTC
TRBJ1-1,-,TRBV6-1,-,CASSGGTRGRGDTEAFF,TGTGCCAGCAGTGGGGGGACAAGGGGAAGAGGGGACACTGAAGCTTTCTTT
TRBJ2-1,-,TRBV7-3,-,CASSLTGGQSSYNEQFF,TGTGCCAGCAGCTTAACTGGGGGACAAAGCTCCTACAATGAGCAGTTCTTC
TRBJ2-7,-,TRBV5-5,-,CASSLADVRSSYEQYF,TGTGCCAGCAGCTTGGCCGACGTTAGGAGCTCCTACGAGCAGTACTTC